This TCR beta chain is from a study of cytomegalovirus exposure and HLA in healthy donors. Trimming took 5 bases from V and 4 from J, leaving 14 bases between them. The CDR3 contains 14 residues. Per germline, CDR1 SQVTM and CDR2 ANQGSEA. The PCR contained 60 Vbeta and 13 Jbeta primers. Method: immunoSEQ multiplex PCR; TCRdb's copy keeps in-frame clones and lacks some. In the table there are more than 80,000 clones, less than 85% of which are singletons. This clonotype originated in a man aged 55 to 70 in good health and CMV-seronegative. The V gene is TRBV29-1, the J gene TRBJ2-2; D is possibly TRBD2 (6 bases). The specimen was PBMCs. CDR3 sequence reads: CSVSAGISTGELFF. CDR3 coding DNA: TGCAGCGTTTCTGCGGGGATAAGCACCGGGGAGCTGTTTTTT.